This T cell receptor (beta chain) was sequenced for a study of T cell responses to AZD1222 COVID-19 vaccine. Losses at the gene ends were 6 bases for V and 2 bases for J; bases not matched to a gene: 13. The CDR3 totals 17 residues. Per germline, CDR1 SGDLS and CDR2 YYNGEE. On this clone itself: Its target is not known.

Clones were read by immunoSEQ multiplex PCR, and TCRdb kept only the in-frame ones, dropping some. Seen here are fewer than 110,000 clones, approximately 90% observed once, and the top ten hold about 6.8%. Whole-study results and caveats: AZD1222 recipients seropositive at baseline numbered only 5 to 7. Regions 160-218 and 743-854 held dominance among vaccine-associated CD4 TCRs, which spanned spike. Samples come after the peak T cell response, not at day 14. Clonal diversity was possibly underestimated; the donors were predominantly white British and more often female.

The chain has TRBV9 and TRBJ1-2; 10 bases fit TRBD1. The input for sequencing was peripheral blood, taken 28 days after the second AZD1222 dose. The TCR originated in an adult who received the AZD1222 COVID-19 vaccine. The CDR3 reads CASTTSDRGRINYGYTF. CDR3 coding DNA: TGTGCCAGCACCACCTCGGACAGGGGGAGAATAAACTATGGCTACACCTTC.